The 15 T cell receptor beta chains below come from one sample, sequenced in a study of T cell changes during pregnancy in multiple sclerosis. The data were produced by immunoSEQ multiplex PCR, yet TCRdb's version contains in-frame clones alone and is incomplete. Of around 63,000 clones listed, about 90% are singletons. The sequenced sample was peripheral blood, obtained after pregnancy. All receptors come from a female donor with multiple sclerosis, enrolled in a pregnancy study.

The chain carries TRBV27 and TRBJ2-3; no clear D. Trimming left V 3 bases short and J 4 bases short, with 8 bases between. Germline V gives CDR1 MNHEY, CDR2 SMNVEV (reference sequence). CDR3 length: 13 residues. In DNA form, the CDR3 reads TGTGCCAGCAGTTTTAGCCCTCCAGATACGCAGTATTTT. This sequence encodes CASSFSPPDTQYF.

The chain recombines TRBV21-1 with TRBJ2-7; the DNA was not compared with TRBD2, the D call given in the table. TRBV21-1 is a pseudogene locus. The CDR3 runs 13 residues. The chain's CDR3 is CASSPRGAYEQYF. The CDR3 coding sequence is TGTGCCAGCAGCCCCCGGGGGGCCTACGAGCAGTACTTC.

The chain uses TRBV4-3 and TRBJ2-7, with D possibly matching TRBD1 (6 bases). Germline V lookup: CDR1 LGHNA, CDR2 YSLEER. The V end lost 1 base, the J end lost 3 bases, and 19 bases lay between the germline ends. The CDR3 length is 17 residues. CDR3 in amino acids: CASSQADTGLGVYEQYF. Here the CDR3 DNA reads TGCGCCAGCAGCCAAGCAGACACAGGGCTGGGGGTCTACGAGCAGTACTTC.

The chain carries TRBV19 and TRBJ2-5; no definite D call. Per the germline V gene, CDR1 is LNHDA and CDR2 is SQIVND (reference sequence). This CDR3 comprises 14 residues. The ends were cut back, 1 base at V and 3 bases at J, with 9 bases in the middle. In DNA, the CDR3 is TGTGCCAGTAGTATAGCCAGTCCCAAAGAGACCCAGTACTTC. As protein: CASSIASPKETQYF.

The genes are TRBV2 and TRBJ1-1; TRBD1 matches at 7 bases. V lost 9 bases to trimming and J lost 0 bases; unmatched junction nucleotides: 10. CDR1 and CDR2 from the germline V gene are SNHLY and FYNNEI. CDR3 length: 15 amino acids. The CDR3 is CASAGGTNVNTEAFF. The CDR3 DNA follows: TGTGCCAGTGCAGGGGGAACAAATGTGAACACTGAAGCTTTCTTT.

V and J are TRBV11-3 and TRBJ2-5, with 9 bases matching TRBD1. The end of the DNA aligns better with TRBJ2-7, so the J call may be wrong. This CDR3 comprises 15 residues. Germline V gene lookup returns CDR1 SGHNT and CDR2 YENEEA. Here the CDR3 DNA reads TGTGCCAGCAGCCCCCCGGACAGGGGTGATAGCGAGCAGTACTTC. This sequence encodes CASSPPDRGDSEQYF.

This chain uses TRBV19 with TRBJ1-5; D is ambiguous. The CDR3 consists of 13 residues. CDR1 and CDR2 (germline): LNHDA, SQIVND (reference sequence). V lost 3 bases and J lost 7, with 10 bases in between. DNA for the CDR3: TGTGCCAGTAGTATGGGCAGGTTACAGCCCCAGCATTTT. Translating it yields CASSMGRLQPQHF. Looking up the rest from reference TRBV19 and TRBJ1-5 gives the full variable domain: DGGITQSPKYLFRKEGQNVTLSCEQNLNHDAMYWYRQDPGQGLRLIYYSQIVNDFQKGDIAEGYSVSREKKESFPLTVTSAQKNPTAFYLCASSMGRLQPQHFGDGTRLSIL.

The V and J genes are TRBV5-1 and TRBJ2-7, with 7 bases aligning to TRBD2. The CDR3 loop spans 15 amino acids. Trimming cost V 4 bases and J 3 bases; bases outside gene matches: 10. The V gene's germline CDR1 is SGHRS and CDR2 YFSETQ. The CDR3 bases are TGCGCCAGCAGCATACGTCCTAGCGGAGACTACGAGCAGTACTTC. It yields the protein CASSIRPSGDYEQYF. The complete variable domain, with remaining parts taken from reference TRBV5-1 and TRBJ2-7, reads KAGVTQTPRYLIKTRGQQVTLSCSPISGHRSVSWYQQTPGQGLQFLFEYFSETQRNKGNFPGRFSGRQFSNSRSEMNVSTLELGDSALYLCASSIRPSGDYEQYFGPGTRLTVT.

This clone was detected a few times. The V gene is TRBV6-5, the J gene TRBJ1-1; D not resolved. The germline V gene encodes CDR1 MNHEY and CDR2 SVGAGI. The CDR3 covers 13 residues. V was clipped by 6 bases and J by 0 bases, with 8 bases between them. Here the CDR3 reads CASSTTMNTEAFF. DNA of the CDR3: TGTGCCAGCAGCACTACAATGAACACTGAAGCTTTCTTT.

This clone has more than one count but fewer than ten. The chain carries TRBV6-4 and TRBJ2-1, with D possibly TRBD2 on 6 matching bases. V lost 3 bases and J lost 7, with 13 bases in between. The CDR3 covers 14 residues. The germline CDR1 and CDR2 sequences are MRHNA and SNTAGT. CDR3 DNA: TGTGCCAGCAGTGATGGGGGAGGAGGGAATGAGCAGTTCTTC. Its protein is CASSDGGGGNEQFF.

The genes are TRBV28 and TRBJ2-5; 7 nucleotides align to TRBD1. V lost 7 bases, J lost 5 bases, and 16 bases stayed unmatched. Germline V gene data show CDR1 as MDHEN and CDR2 as SYDVKM. The CDR3 is 16 amino acids. The DNA of the CDR3 is TGTGCCAGCACTACACAACTCAGGGGGAGAGCGGAGACCCAGTACTTC. Translating it yields CASTTQLRGRAETQYF.

The V and J genes are TRBV7-2 and TRBJ1-1; D unresolved. The V end lost 2 bases, the J end lost 1 base, and 11 bases lay between the germline ends. Germline V gene lookup returns CDR1 SGHTA and CDR2 FQGNSA. This CDR3 is built from 15 residues. The DNA of the CDR3 is TGTGCCAGCAGCTTAACCCCACAGAAGAACACTGAAGCTTTCTTT. Translated: CASSLTPQKNTEAFF.

The chain is built from TRBV13 and TRBJ2-7; D is possibly TRBD2 (5 bases). Germline CDR1 and CDR2: PRHDT and FYEKMQ (reference sequence). Trimming took 1 base from V and 1 from J, leaving 11 bases between them. This CDR3 spans 15 amino acids. The CDR3 DNA reads TGTGCCAGCAGCTTAGTAAGCGGACCTTCCTACGAGCAGTACTTC. Translated: CASSLVSGPSYEQYF.

The chain has TRBV28 and TRBJ2-5, with 7 bases lining up with TRBD2. Losses at the gene ends were 2 bases for V and 1 base for J; bases not matched to a gene: 4. The CDR3 is 15 amino acids. CDR1 and CDR2 from the germline V gene are MDHEN and SYDVKM. The CDR3 loop reads CASSLSGRVQETQYF. CDR3 nucleotide sequence: TGTGCCAGCAGTTTAAGTGGGAGGGTCCAAGAGACCCAGTACTTC.

This clone was seen at least ten times. The gene calls are TRBV6-4 and TRBJ2-1; 10 nucleotides agree with TRBD2. With 5 bases clipped from V and 3 bases from J, the junction kept 4 bases outside the gene matches. The CDR3 has 15 residues. Germline loops: CDR1 MRHNA, CDR2 SNTAGT. The CDR3 is CASSSGTSDYNEQFF. The CDR3 region has the DNA TGTGCCAGCAGTTCCGGGACTAGCGACTACAATGAGCAGTTCTTC.